This TCR beta chain was recorded in a study of shared clonotypes between healthy human individuals. Findings of the study overall: Larger estimated richness was generally seen in naive subsets than in memory subsets.

Remarks on this clone: The antigen remains undetermined.

Per the study methods: Filtering was not the same, since immunoSEQ gave junction-only sequences without quality scores. Profiled with immunoSEQ multiplex PCR; TCRdb holds only in-frame clones, not every one. V and J calls and clone size come straight from that table; D and trimming were deduced from the DNA. The table has hundreds of thousands of clones, 60% to 80% seen once. CDR1 is SGHRS, CDR2 YFSETQ, per germline. V lost 3 bases to trimming and J lost 7 bases; unmatched junction nucleotides: 9. The CDR3 has 14 residues. This clonotype originated in a woman aged 25-40 years in good health. The specimen was memory CD4+ T cells sorted from blood. The subset is: CD45RA-negative fraction. The V and J genes are TRBV5-1 and TRBJ1-2, with 7 nucleotides matching TRBD1. The CDR3 nucleotides are TGCGCCAGCAGCTACGGGACAGAAACTTTTGGCTACACCTTC. Translated, it gives CASSYGTETFGYTF.